This TCR beta chain was identified in a study of cytomegalovirus exposure and HLA in healthy donors. V was clipped by 0 bases and J by 1 base; unmatched bases: 3. Germline values: CDR1 LGHNA, CDR2 YSLEER. The CDR3 runs to 16 residues. Primers: 60 Vbeta forward and 13 Jbeta reverse. TCRdb's copy holds only in-frame clones and misses some; the assay was immunoSEQ multiplex PCR. The top ten clones hold less than 2% of a sample with 150,000 to 200,000 clones, approximately 70% of them seen once. This chain links TRBV4-3 with TRBJ2-7, with 10 bases that match TRBD2. Sequenced sample: PBMCs. This clonotype was obtained from a young woman in good health and CMV-seronegative. The CDR3 nucleotides read TGCGCCAGCAGCCAAGAACCAGCGGGGGGGTCCTACGAGCAGTACTTC. Translated: CASSQEPAGGSYEQYF.